A single sample gave rise to the 14 T cell receptor beta chains below, sequenced in a study of blood T cell repertoires in COVID-19. Some clones are missing from TCRdb's copy, which holds only in-frame ones; the method was immunoSEQ multiplex PCR. The data hold about 18,000 clones, with 70% to 90% observed a single time. Sequences were obtained from PBMCs or T cells enriched from blood (not recorded which). The origin of the receptors is a woman aged 25 to 39 who had recovered from COVID-19.

The V call is TRBV15, the J call TRBJ2-3, with TRBD2 matching over 10 bases. The germline V gene encodes CDR1 LNHNV and CDR2 YYDKDF (reference sequence). This CDR3 is built from 16 residues. After removal of 0 bases from V and 5 bases from J, the junction contained 5 bases not matched to a gene. CDR3 region: CATSRDRASGGDTQYF. DNA for the CDR3: TGTGCCACCAGCAGAGATCGAGCTAGCGGGGGAGATACGCAGTATTTT.

The chain has TRBV7-2 and TRBJ1-2; TRBD1 matches at 9 bases. CDR1 and CDR2 from the germline V gene are SGHTA and FQGNSA. J gave up 4 bases and V 5 bases, and 11 bases lay outside the gene matches. CDR3 size: 16 residues. The CDR3 region has the DNA TGTGCCAGCAGCCCGGGACAGGGTCCCTACTCCTATGGCTACACCTTC. Its translation: CASSPGQGPYSYGYTF.

This clone showed up just once. This chain links TRBV4-3 with TRBJ2-7; 7 nucleotides align to TRBD1. Germline CDR1 reads LGHNA; CDR2 reads YSLEER. There are 16 residues in the CDR3. V was pared by 1 base and J by 7 bases, with 13 bases of the junction left unmatched. Here the CDR3 reads CASSQVWDSISGEQYF. CDR3 in DNA: TGCGCCAGCAGCCAAGTGTGGGACAGTATTTCAGGGGAGCAGTACTTC.

The CDR3 loop reads CATSAVRTGHTEAFF. The DNA for the CDR3 is TGTGCCACCAGTGCGGTAAGAACAGGGCACACTGAAGCTTTCTTT. The genes are TRBV24-1 and TRBJ1-1; a possible D gene is TRBD1 (6 bases). Germline CDR1 is KGHDR and CDR2 is SFDVKD. V was trimmed by 5 bases and J by 3 bases, leaving 15 bases between them. CDR3 length equals 15 residues.

The chain couples TRBV5-1 to TRBJ2-7; D might be TRBD2 (6 bases). The CDR3 is 13 amino acids. In germline, CDR1 is SGHRS, CDR2 YFSETQ. Trimming removed 4 bases from V and 7 bases from J, with 15 bases in between. Here the CDR3 reads CASSPGVTREQYF. The CDR3 DNA reads TGCGCCAGCAGCCCGGGGGTAACGAGGGAGCAGTACTTC.

The CDR3 sequence: CASSGREGFRNTEAFF. The DNA of the CDR3 is TGTGCCAGCAGCGGTCGCGAGGGCTTTAGGAACACTGAAGCTTTCTTT. This sequence joins TRBV3-1 (or the pseudogene TRBV3-2) and TRBJ1-1; D gene unclear. The germline V gene encodes CDR1 LGHDT and CDR2 YNNKEL (reference sequence). V was clipped by 5 bases and J by 1 base, with 17 bases between them. The CDR3 sequence is 16 residues long.

The V call is TRBV3-1 (or the pseudogene TRBV3-2), the J call TRBJ2-2; D might be TRBD2 (6 bases). Germline CDR1 reads LGHDT; CDR2 reads YNNKEL (reference sequence). CDR3 length equals 17 residues. The V end was cut by 5 bases, the J end by 7 bases, with 23 bases between. The CDR3 DNA is TGTGCCAGCAGCAAAGCGTATCTAGGAGGGAGTAACGGGGAGCTGTTTTTT. As protein: CASSKAYLGGSNGELFF.

This chain joins TRBV5-8 and TRBJ2-7, with 8 bases that match TRBD1. The CDR3 covers 15 residues. J gave up 5 bases and V 4 bases, and 11 bases lay outside the gene matches. Germline lookup yields CDR1 SGHTS and CDR2 YDEGEE. This CDR3 is CASSPGQGGKDEQYF. In DNA, the CDR3 is TGTGCCAGCAGCCCCGGACAGGGCGGCAAGGACGAGCAGTACTTC.

V gene TRBV6-5 combines with J gene TRBJ2-7, with D possibly TRBD2 on 6 matching bases. Trimming stripped 4 bases from V and 0 bases from J, with 13 bases between. The CDR3 has 15 residues. CDR1 and CDR2 from the germline V gene are MNHEY and SVGAGI. The CDR3 coding sequence is TGTGCCAGCAGTTCCGGGGACTCCATCTCCTACGAGCAGTACTTC. This sequence encodes CASSSGDSISYEQYF.

The chain joins TRBV18 to TRBJ1-2, with D perhaps TRBD1 (5 bases). The CDR3 sequence is 15 residues long. V was cut by 3 bases and J by 6 bases, with 17 bases left in between. Germline V CDR1 and CDR2: KGHSH, LQKENI. The CDR3 reads CASSPTGLSENGYTF. CDR3 bases: TGTGCCAGCTCACCGACGGGACTCTCCGAAAATGGCTACACCTTC.

V gene TRBV7-2 combines with J gene TRBJ2-7, with unresolved D. The CDR3 covers 14 residues. Germline lookup yields CDR1 SGHTA and CDR2 FQGNSA. The V and J ends lost 1 base and 0 bases respectively, with 7 bases between them. The chain's CDR3 is CASSLDHGSYEQYF. For the CDR3, the DNA is TGTGCCAGCAGCTTAGATCACGGCTCCTACGAGCAGTACTTC.

This rearrangement joins TRBV7-3 to TRBJ1-3; tentative D call: TRBD1 (5 bases). This CDR3 comprises 16 residues. The germline V and J ends were trimmed by 2 bases and 0 bases, with 11 bases remaining between them. CDR1 and CDR2 (germline): SGHTA, FQGTGA. In DNA form, the CDR3 reads TGTGCCAGCAGCTTACAGGGCACGAACTCTGGAAACACCATATATTTT. Encoded protein: CASSLQGTNSGNTIYF.

The chain links TRBV11-2 to TRBJ2-3; 7 nucleotides align to TRBD2. V lost 3 bases to trimming and J lost 1 base; unmatched junction nucleotides: 4. There are 15 residues in the CDR3. Germline V gene data show CDR1 as SGHAT and CDR2 as FQNNGV. In nucleotides, the CDR3 is TGTGCCAGCAGCTTCTTAGGGAGGGGCACAGATACGCAGTATTTT. This translates into CASSFLGRGTDTQYF. Supplemented by reference TRBV11-2 and TRBJ2-3, the full variable domain reads EAGVAQSPRYKIIEKRQSVAFWCNPISGHATLYWYQQILGQGPKLLIQFQNNGVVDDSQLPKDRFSAERLKGVDSTLKIQPAKLEDSAVYLCASSFLGRGTDTQYFGPGTRLTVL.

This chain connects TRBV11-2 to TRBJ2-1; no clear D. In germline, CDR1 is SGHAT, CDR2 FQNNGV. V was clipped by 1 base and J by 7 bases, with 2 bases between them. This CDR3 comprises 11 residues. CDR3 amino acids: CASSLANEQFF. Written as DNA, the CDR3 is TGTGCCAGCAGCTTAGCAAATGAGCAGTTCTTC.